This T cell receptor beta chain came from a study of beta chain features in type 1 diabetes. Study-wide results and caveats: Across patients, naive, central memory and Treg TCRB repertoires exhibited apparently greater similarity than was observed across healthy donors. Across all four CD4+ subsets, people with type 1 diabetes showed modestly shorter TCRB CDR3s. A potential PCR bias toward shorter templates would be equal in patient and control samples.

The CDR3 runs 14 residues. CDR1 is LGHNA and CDR2 is YSLEER in the germline V gene. With V trimmed by 4 bases and J by 6 bases, 5 bases remained unmatched. The study reverse transcribed the entire isolated RNA, so it sequenced expressed TCRB transcripts. Some clones are missing from TCRdb's copy, which holds only in-frame ones; the method was immunoSEQ multiplex PCR. The top ten clones hold under 0.04% of a sample with 400,000 to 450,000 clones, approximately 15% of them seen once. With respect to this clone: Its antigen is as yet unknown.

This TCR came from a young man in good health. Sequenced: naive CD4+ T cells from blood. The chain has TRBV4-3 and TRBJ2-7; TRBD1 agrees at 11 bases. The chain's CDR3 is CASSLGQGAGEQYF. The CDR3 DNA reads as TGCGCCAGCAGCCTCGGACAGGGGGCTGGCGAGCAGTACTTC.